The 8 T cell receptor beta chains below were found in one sample sequenced in a study of T cell changes during pregnancy in multiple sclerosis (dated 2019 in TCRdb). Library preparation was by the immunoSEQ multiplex PCR assay. The source is immuneACCESS, and TCRdb retained only in-frame sequences with V and J called. Part of the clones is not carried over; for the studies checked, unresolved V genes explain less than half of this, and the remainder is unexplained. The sample yields around 68,000 clones; about nine tenths were counted once. The biggest ten clones account for about 2% of the sample. The starting material was peripheral blood, obtained in the third trimester of pregnancy. All receptors derive from a female donor in good health, enrolled as a control in a pregnancy study.

The chain employs TRBV9 and TRBJ2-1; D is ambiguous. The V end lost 4 bases, the J end lost 6 bases, and 8 bases lay between the germline ends. Germline loops: CDR1 SGDLS, CDR2 YYNGEE. The CDR3 consists of 12 residues. CDR3 nucleotides: TGTGCCAGCAGCCCAGGTTTCAATGAGCAGTTCTTC. Translated: CASSPGFNEQFF.

This clone has only one observation. CDR3 coding DNA: TGTGCCAGCAGCTCCAGAAGCTCCTACGAGCAGTACTTC. Translated: CASSSRSSYEQYF. The chain has TRBV4-2 and TRBJ2-7; no definite D call. This CDR3 contains 13 residues. The germline gives CDR1 LGHNA, CDR2 YNFKEQ. The V end was cut by 5 bases, the J end by 0 bases, with 8 bases between.

A single count supports this clone. The chain joins TRBV23-1 to TRBJ2-2; 8 positions match TRBD1. Being an ORF, TRBV23-1 has a function that is uncertain. The CDR3 runs to 17 residues. V gave up 4 bases and J gave up 4 bases; unmatched junction bases: 11. The CDR3 DNA reads as TGCGCCAGCAGTCTGCCGGACAGGGCCCCTCTCACCGGGGAGCTGTTTTTT. Protein: CASSLPDRAPLTGELFF.

The chain uses TRBV6-5 and TRBJ1-6, with a tentative D call TRBD1 (5 bases). Germline assignment: CDR1 MNHEY and CDR2 SVGAGI. Between the trimmed V and J ends, which lost 6 bases and 5 bases, there was a span of 14 bases. The length of the CDR3 is 15 residues. CDR3 coding DNA: TGTGCCAGCAGGCCCTCTGACAGAGATAATTCACCCCTCCACTTT. Translation: CASRPSDRDNSPLHF.

This clone was detected only a few times. V usage is TRBV10-3 and J usage is TRBJ1-1; no clear D gene. Germline V gives CDR1 ENHRY, CDR2 SYGVKD. The CDR3 loop spans 14 amino acids. Trimming took off 3 bases at V and 1 base at J, with 9 bases between the two ends. CDR3: CAISDPRSNTEAFF. In DNA, the CDR3 is TGTGCCATCAGTGATCCCAGGTCGAACACTGAAGCTTTCTTT.

This chain uses TRBV6-1 with TRBJ1-6; D may be TRBD1 (5 bases). CDR1 is MNHNS and CDR2 is SASEGT in the germline V gene. The V end was cut by 1 base, the J end by 11 bases, with 9 bases between. CDR3 length: 13 amino acids. The CDR3 here is CASSEEGRPPLHF. The CDR3 DNA follows: TGTGCCAGCAGTGAAGAGGGGAGGCCACCCCTCCACTTT.

The V and J genes are TRBV28 and TRBJ2-4; D possibly corresponds to TRBD2 (6 bases). Trimming removed 5 bases at V and 0 bases at J, with 17 bases between. The CDR3 consists of 17 residues. Germline values: CDR1 MDHEN, CDR2 SYDVKM. As DNA, the CDR3 is TGTGCCAGCAGTCCCCGAATTTTCGGGAGAGCCAAAAACATTCAGTACTTC. Protein product: CASSPRIFGRAKNIQYF.

The V and J genes are TRBV5-1 and TRBJ1-2; no clear D. Germline CDR1 reads SGHRS; CDR2 reads YFSETQ. This CDR3 comprises 18 residues. The V end lost 0 bases, the J end lost 0 bases, and 18 bases lay between the germline ends. The DNA for the CDR3 is TGCGCCAGCAGCTTGGCCCCCGGGTGGTCTGAAACTAACTATGGCTACACCTTC. It yields the protein CASSLAPGWSETNYGYTF.